Listed below are T cell receptor beta chains from one sample, sequenced in a study of beta chain features in type 1 diabetes. Profiling relied on immunoSEQ multiplex PCR, and the TCRdb table lists in-frame clones only, not all of them. This table has around 300,000 clones, approximately 11% appearing once. Material for sequencing was naive CD4+ T cells from blood. These receptors were obtained from a woman under 40 in good health. CDR3s leave out the opening cysteine and the closing phenylalanine or tryptophan. Only some rows state a clone size, as once, few, many or a class for expanded clones.

clone_size	v_call	cdr3_aa
.	TRBV6-4	ASSDQSGYGYT
few	TRBV18	ASSPDRRETQY
.	TRBV11-2	ASSRVDTQY
.	TRBV5-4	ASSLEGASWYGYT
few	TRBV5-6	ASSLAGLAGPYEQY
.	TRBV6-4	ASSDSSGSDEQF
.	TRBV5-1	ASSPPASGMSHEQY
few	TRBV25-1	ASSEDRGQSGGETQY
few	TRBV7-8	ASSPETGGNNQPQH
few	TRBV28	ASSFLRTGEF
few	TRBV7-2	ASSFLETQY
.	TRBV15	ATSRGRGETQY
.	TRBV6-5	ASSYSVTQKDEQY
.	TRBV29-1	SVTGATEAF